This T cell receptor (beta chain) is from a study of blood T cell repertoires in COVID-19. In the study overall: COVID-19 samples, acute and convalescent, were from the United States, Italy and Spain. Sample material is recorded as cDNA or gDNA derived from T cells, B-cell-depleted T cells, or PBMCs.

Original handling: Estimation of nucleated cell counts relied on the amplification of reference gene primers. Profiled with immunoSEQ multiplex PCR; TCRdb holds only in-frame clones, not every one. V, J and clone size derive from that table, while D and trimming were established from the DNA sequence. The sample has 250,000 to 350,000 clones; 85% to 90% are singletons. The study counted Cohort 3 donors as recovered given two negative PCRs, clearance, or symptom resolution. The sample taken for sequencing was PBMCs or T cells enriched from blood (not recorded which). The clonotype was recovered from a woman aged 18-29 years who had recovered from COVID-19.

The CDR3 DNA is TGTGCCAGCAGCCGGGACAGGGGTTCCTACGAGCAGTACTTC. Protein product: CASSRDRGSYEQYF. The gene calls are TRBV5-4 and TRBJ2-7, with 10 bases aligning to TRBD1. J lost 1 base, V lost 4 bases, and 2 bases had no gene match. Germline values: CDR1 SGHNT, CDR2 YYREEE (reference sequence). This CDR3 is built from 14 residues.